This T cell receptor beta chain emerged from a study of control samples from healthy donors and cancer patients. This clone has just one count. This CDR3 region has 13 residues. V was clipped by 1 base and J by 8 bases, with 6 bases between them. Sequenced by immunoSEQ multiplex PCR; TCRdb stores in-frame clones only, minus some. The sample lists roughly 70,000 clones, roughly 93% occurring once. This chain joins TRBV12-3 or TRBV12-4 and TRBJ1-6, with D perhaps matching TRBD1 (5 bases). Sequenced input: blood. The clonotype was recovered from a woman under 40 in good health. CDR3 sequence: CASSLVTDSPLHF. CDR3 in DNA: TGTGCCAGCAGTTTAGTGACAGATTCACCCCTCCACTTT.